This T cell receptor beta chain was sequenced in a study of shared clonotypes between healthy human individuals. Study-level information: CD4 naive and CD4 memory each took three plates per donor, while CD8 naive took two and CD8 memory one. Findings of the study overall: Roughly 5.3% of naive CD4 clonotypes were common to a handful of donors. Naive subsets usually exceeded memory subsets in estimated richness. Donor clonotype sharing was expected to depend on sequencing depth.

Germline CDR1 MNHEY, CDR2 SMNVEV (reference sequence). This CDR3 has 14 amino acids. V lost 6 bases to trimming and J lost 2 bases, with 14 bases between them. In regard to this clone: Its antigen is not known.

Naive CD8 cells lacked CD45RO, underwent positive selection for CCR7 and left out terminally differentiated effector memory CD45RA+ cells. Only in-frame clones appear in the TCRdb table, and some are missing; sequencing was by immunoSEQ multiplex PCR. The sample yields around 2,000,000 clones, approximately 95% seen once. The specimen sequenced was naive CD8+ T cells sorted from blood. The rearrangement links TRBV27 to TRBJ2-7; D possibly corresponds to TRBD1 (5 bases). This TCR came from a man aged 18 to 30 in good health. CDR3 bases: TGTGCCAGCAGAATAAGGGGCGCCCCCTACGAGCAGTACTTC. Its protein product is CASRIRGAPYEQYF.